This T cell receptor (beta chain) was obtained from a study of T cell responses to AZD1222 COVID-19 vaccine. Second-dose timings of about 4 or about 12 weeks were pooled. The table came from immunoSEQ multiplex PCR; TCRdb's copy has only in-frame clones and leaves some out. The sample records about 48,000 clones, roughly 90% being singletons. Germline values: CDR1 MGHRA, CDR2 YSYEKL. Trimming shortened V by 4 bases and J by 0 bases, and 16 bases separated the two germline ends. This CDR3 contains 16 residues. The specimen was peripheral blood, collected 28 days after the second AZD1222 dose. The rearrangement uses TRBV4-1 and TRBJ2-7; perhaps TRBD2 as D (5 bases). This receptor was identified in an adult who received the AZD1222 COVID-19 vaccine. CDR3 coding DNA: TGCGCCAGCAGCCTTTTGGAGAAAAGCGGCTCCTACGAGCAGTACTTC. Translating gives CASSLLEKSGSYEQYF.